The TCR beta chain described here comes from a study of blood T cell repertoires in COVID-19. Authors' data handling: Researchers report that nucleated cell counts were estimated from reference gene primer amplification. Clones were read by immunoSEQ multiplex PCR, and TCRdb kept only the in-frame ones, dropping some. That table furnishes V, J and clone size, whereas the DNA furnished D and trimming. This sample has about 130,000 clones, with approximately 83% found just once. V was cut by 7 bases and J by 4 bases, with 37 bases left in between. The CDR3 is 20 amino acids. Per germline, CDR1 SQVTM and CDR2 ANQGSEA.

This chain links TRBV29-1 with TRBJ2-5; tentatively, D is TRBD1 (5 bases). The source material was peripheral blood. The TCR sequence derives from a woman of 80 years or more with acute or convalescent COVID-19. DNA of the CDR3: TGCAGCGGGGGCAGCCATTCGGGTTTCGGTCGCAAAAAGCCCGGAGAGACCCAGTACTTC. Protein: CSGGSHSGFGRKKPGETQYF.